Here is one T cell receptor (beta chain) with its context. V lost 5 bases and J lost 8, with 16 bases in between. The length of the CDR3 is 14 residues. Germline V gene sequence: CDR1 SNHLY, CDR2 FYNNEI. The data derive from a study of identical twins. One entry per CDR3 protein, called by TCRdb with MiXCR from the 5' RACE reads. The sample lists about 1.7 million distinct CDR3 sequences, 25% to 35% occurring once. The sequenced sample consisted of cord blood. The source is a newborn girl in good health. The chain is built from TRBV2 and TRBJ2-1; D is perhaps TRBD1 (6 bases). The DNA for the CDR3 is TGTGCCAGCAGTCCAGGGGCCACACGCCATGAGCAGTTCTTC. Translation gives CASSPGATRHEQFF.